A single sample gave rise to the 14 T cell receptor beta chains below, sequenced in a study of vaccination and CD4 T cells after COVID-19. Treatment of the sample: approximately nine-day PBMC culture with coronavirus spike peptide pools or control peptides (ViraFEST assay). The unexposed donor's CD4+ T cells were collected before the COVID-19 pandemic (2011-2018). CD4+ T cells that had been cultured provided DNA sequenced with the Oncomine TCR Beta short-read assay. TCRdb re-derived calls from the PCR reads in MiXCR, one entry per CDR3 protein. The sample includes several thousand distinct CDR3 sequences, around three quarters of them seen just once. No antigen has been assigned to these receptors. The sample consisted of CD4+ T cells from blood, cultured in vitro. Receptor source: a human donor in good health.

The chain couples TRBV20-1 to TRBJ2-7; D perhaps matches TRBD2 (6 bases). The V end lost 1 base, the J end lost 1 base, and 14 bases lay between the germline ends. In germline, CDR1 is DFQATT, CDR2 SNEGSKA (reference sequence). The CDR3 has 15 amino acids. This chain's CDR3 is CSARAPGRLSYEQYF. In DNA form, the CDR3 reads TGCAGTGCTAGAGCCCCCGGGAGATTATCCTACGAGCAGTACTTC.

The CDR3 is CASRRRREGTEAFF. The CDR3 coding sequence is TGTGCCAGTAGGCGGAGACGGGAGGGGACTGAAGCTTTCTTT. This chain joins TRBV19 and TRBJ1-1, with TRBD1 as a possible D gene (5 bases). Germline V CDR1 and CDR2: LNHDA, SQIVND (reference sequence). This CDR3 is 14 amino acids long. V shed 6 bases and J shed 5 bases, with 16 bases lying between them.

The rearrangement uses TRBV19 and TRBJ1-5; 10 positions agree with TRBD1. The junction had 6 bases not matched to a gene; V was cut back by 3 bases and J by 7 bases. CDR1 LNHDA and CDR2 SQIVND come from the germline V gene (reference sequence). The CDR3 has 15 amino acids. In nucleotides, the CDR3 is TGTGCCAGTAGTATCGACAGGGGGCTAGGACAGCCCCAGCATTTT. It yields the protein CASSIDRGLGQPQHF.

V gene TRBV6-1 combines with J gene TRBJ1-1, with a tentative D call TRBD1 (5 bases). With 7 bases removed from V and 1 base from J, the gap between germline ends came to 10 bases. The CDR3 is 13 residues long. Germline CDR1 reads MNHNS; CDR2 reads SASEGT. CDR3 bases: TGTGCCAGCAAAAGGGACCCGAACACTGAAGCTTTCTTT. The encoded protein is CASKRDPNTEAFF.

The chain combines TRBV20-1 with TRBJ1-5; D unresolved. CDR3 length equals 14 residues. The germline CDR1 and CDR2 sequences are DFQATT and SNEGSKA (reference sequence). The V end was cut by 1 base, the J end by 0 bases, with 7 bases between. The CDR3 nucleotides are TGCAGTGCTAGAGTCCCGTTTAGCAATCAGCCCCAGCATTTT. Translating gives CSARVPFSNQPQHF.

The rearrangement uses TRBV2 and TRBJ1-1; possible D gene TRBD1, 5 bases. V lost 6 bases and J lost 1, with 12 bases in between. CDR3 length: 14 residues. Germline V gene sequence: CDR1 SNHLY, CDR2 FYNNEI. The DNA of the CDR3 is TGTGCCAGCAGGACGGGGACGGCGAACACTGAAGCTTTCTTT. Translated: CASRTGTANTEAFF.

V gene TRBV20-1 combines with J gene TRBJ2-3; possible D gene TRBD2, 5 bases. The CDR3 runs 12 residues. Looked up from germline, CDR1 is DFQATT and CDR2 is SNEGSKA (reference sequence). The CDR3 DNA sequence: TGCGGGAAAGAGGAGGGCACAGATACGCAGTATTTT. It specifies CGKEEGTDTQYF.

This clonotype has more than one count but fewer than ten. The chain combines TRBV6-2 or TRBV6-3 with TRBJ1-5, with TRBD1 matching over 7 bases. The CDR3 has 18 residues. Losses at the gene ends were 5 bases for V and 8 bases for J; bases not matched to a gene: 21. Germline CDR1 reads MNHEY; CDR2 reads SVGEGT. Here the CDR3 DNA reads TGTGCCAGCAGTCGAATAGCCCGAGGGACAGCCGCACAGGAGCCCCAGCATTTT. Protein sequence: CASSRIARGTAAQEPQHF.

The rearrangement links TRBV3-1 to TRBJ2-2; 7 positions match TRBD2. With 1 base clipped from V and 7 bases from J, the junction kept 9 bases outside the gene matches. The CDR3 sequence is 16 residues long. Germline V gives CDR1 LGHDT, CDR2 YNNKEL (reference sequence). The CDR3 region has the DNA TGTGCCAGCAGCCAAGGATTAACGGGAGGAGGCGGGGAGCTGTTTTTT. Residues: CASSQGLTGGGGELFF.

The rearrangement links TRBV25-1 to TRBJ2-5; the match to TRBD1 covers 7 bases. J was trimmed by 2 bases and V by 6 bases; bases with no gene match: 9. This CDR3 is 15 amino acids long. Germline V gene data show CDR1 as MGHDK and CDR2 as SYGVNS. CDR3 bases: TGTGCCAGCAGCGACTGGGACAGACAACAAGAGACCCAGTACTTC. Protein sequence: CASSDWDRQQETQYF.

V and J are TRBV4-1 and TRBJ1-2; D ambiguous. Germline V gene sequence: CDR1 MGHRA, CDR2 YSYEKL. V was clipped by 0 bases and J by 9 bases, with 14 bases between them. CDR3 length: 14 amino acids. This CDR3 reads CASSQDRVGRSYTF. Written as DNA, the CDR3 is TGCGCCAGCAGCCAAGATCGAGTGGGCAGGAGCTACACCTTC.

The chain couples TRBV5-1 to TRBJ2-5, with 11 bases fitting TRBD2. CDR1 is SGHRS and CDR2 is YFSETQ in the germline V gene. V lost 1 base, J lost 5 bases, and 10 bases stayed unmatched. CDR3 length equals 17 residues. CDR3 residues: CASSLRRVAGGSETQYF. The CDR3 nucleotides are TGCGCCAGCAGCTTGAGGAGAGTAGCGGGGGGGAGTGAGACCCAGTACTTC.

This clonotype was counted a few times. V usage is TRBV6-5 and J usage is TRBJ2-2, with D possibly being TRBD2 (5 bases). V was trimmed by 3 bases and J by 0 bases, leaving 8 bases between them. Germline CDR1 reads MNHEY; CDR2 reads SVGAGI. There are 15 residues in the CDR3. The CDR3 loop is CASSYGGSNTGELFF. CDR3 coding DNA: TGTGCCAGCAGTTATGGAGGCTCGAACACCGGGGAGCTGTTTTTT.

CDR3 in amino acids: CAIRDLNNSYGYTF. The CDR3 DNA reads TGTGCCATCCGGGACCTCAACAACTCGTATGGCTACACCTTC. The chain recombines TRBV19 with TRBJ1-2; a weak D match, TRBD1 (5 bases). Germline CDR1 reads LNHDA; CDR2 reads SQIVND (reference sequence). The CDR3 consists of 14 residues. V lost 10 bases and J lost 5, with 20 bases in between.